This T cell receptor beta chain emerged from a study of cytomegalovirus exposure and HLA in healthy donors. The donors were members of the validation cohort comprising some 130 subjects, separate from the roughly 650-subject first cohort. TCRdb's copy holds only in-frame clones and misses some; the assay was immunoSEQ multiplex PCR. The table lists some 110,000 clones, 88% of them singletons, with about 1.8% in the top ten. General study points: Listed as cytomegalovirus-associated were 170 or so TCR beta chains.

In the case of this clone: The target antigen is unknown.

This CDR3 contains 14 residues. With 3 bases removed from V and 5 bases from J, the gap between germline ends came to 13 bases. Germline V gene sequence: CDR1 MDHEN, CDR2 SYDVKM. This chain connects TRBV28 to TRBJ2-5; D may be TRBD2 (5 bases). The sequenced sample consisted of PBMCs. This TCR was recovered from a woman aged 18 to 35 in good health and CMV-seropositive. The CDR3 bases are TGTGCCAGCAGTTTTGGCAGGTCGGGGGAGACCCAGTACTTC. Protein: CASSFGRSGETQYF.